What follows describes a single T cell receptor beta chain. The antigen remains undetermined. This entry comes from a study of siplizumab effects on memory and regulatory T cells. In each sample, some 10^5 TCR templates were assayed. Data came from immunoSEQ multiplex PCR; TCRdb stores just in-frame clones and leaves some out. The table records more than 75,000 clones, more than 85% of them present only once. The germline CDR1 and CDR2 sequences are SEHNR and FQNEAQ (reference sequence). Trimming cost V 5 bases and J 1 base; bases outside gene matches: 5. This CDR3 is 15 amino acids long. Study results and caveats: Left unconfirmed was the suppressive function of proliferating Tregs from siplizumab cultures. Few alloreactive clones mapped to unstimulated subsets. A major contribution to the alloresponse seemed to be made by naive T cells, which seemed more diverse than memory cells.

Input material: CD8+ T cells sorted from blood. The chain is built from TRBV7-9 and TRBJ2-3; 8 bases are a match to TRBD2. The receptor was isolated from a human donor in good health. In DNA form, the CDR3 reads TGTGCCAGCAGCACTGGGACTAGACGCACAGATACGCAGTATTTT. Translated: CASSTGTRRTDTQYF.